This T cell receptor beta chain is from a study of siplizumab effects on memory and regulatory T cells. The CDR3 extends over 12 amino acids. CDR1 and CDR2 from the germline V gene are MNHNS and SASEGT. V lost 5 bases and J 10 bases, leaving 12 bases between the germline ends. Libraries were prepared by immunoSEQ multiplex PCR; TCRdb keeps only in-frame clonotypes and omits some of them. The sample lists roughly 100,000 clones; roughly nine tenths were seen once. Sequences were obtained from CD4+ T cells sorted from blood. The V call is TRBV6-1, the J call TRBJ1-5; D is ambiguous. The source is a human donor in good health. As DNA, the CDR3 is TGTGCCAGCAGTCGTCCACAAAGCCCCCAGCATTTT. Protein product: CASSRPQSPQHF.